Listed below are T cell receptor beta chains from one sample, sequenced in a study of blood T cell repertoires in COVID-19. Generated by immunoSEQ multiplex PCR, the TCRdb table keeps only in-frame clones and is missing some. The sample consists of approximately 260,000 clones, about 80% of them appearing once. Sequenced material: peripheral blood. The source is a woman aged 80 or over with acute or convalescent COVID-19. CDR3s include the opening cysteine and the closing phenylalanine or tryptophan. A D gene is named only where the DNA matches it firmly. A clone size is listed for some rows: how often the clone was seen (once, few, many), or a class if it is expanded.

J gene,V gene,D gene,clone size,CDR3 protein,CDR3 DNA
TRBJ2-5,TRBV13,NA,NA,CASSLTRQETQYF,TGTGCCAGCAGCTTAACCAGGCAAGAGACCCAGTACTTC
TRBJ1-2,TRBV4-1,TRBD1,NA,CASSPGQGPNYGYTF,TGCGCCAGCAGCCCCGGACAGGGGCCTAACTATGGCTACACCTTC
TRBJ2-2,TRBV2,TRBD1,NA,CASTTGQGAGTGELFF,TGTGCCTCTACAACGGGACAGGGGGCAGGAACCGGGGAGCTGTTTTTT
TRBJ1-2,TRBV30,NA,NA,CAAGTNYGYTF,TGTGCCGCAGGGACTAACTATGGCTACACCTTC
TRBJ2-5,TRBV3-1/TRBV3-2,TRBD1,few,CASEYRGRETQYF,TGTGCCAGCGAGTACAGGGGGCGAGAGACCCAGTACTTC
TRBJ2-1,TRBV6-6,TRBD2,NA,CASSRLAGVNEQFF,TGTGCCAGCAGCAGACTAGCGGGGGTAAATGAGCAGTTCTTC
TRBJ1-5,TRBV6-5,NA,NA,CASSYFTAYQPQHF,TGTGCCAGCAGTTACTTTACAGCCTATCAGCCCCAGCATTTT
TRBJ1-1,TRBV6-6,NA,NA,CASSPIGGTEAFF,TGTGCCAGCAGTCCGATTGGGGGGACTGAAGCTTTCTTT
TRBJ2-1,TRBV2,TRBD2,NA,CASAGTSGGFISYNEQFF,TGTGCCAGCGCCGGGACTAGCGGGGGGTTTATCTCCTACAATGAGCAGTTCTTC
TRBJ1-4,TRBV19,NA,once,CARGKPSGQTNEKLFF,TGTGCCAGAGGTAAGCCTTCCGGACAGACTAATGAAAAACTGTTTTTT
TRBJ1-1,TRBV27,TRBD1,NA,CASTPLRTGVNTEAFF,TGTGCCAGCACTCCATTGCGGACAGGAGTGAACACTGAAGCTTTCTTT
TRBJ1-5,TRBV5-1,NA,NA,CASSLRGMSNQPQHF,TGCGCCAGCAGCCTCCGGGGAATGAGCAATCAGCCCCAGCATTTT
TRBJ1-3,TRBV18,TRBD1,NA,CASALIQGPPLSGNTIYF,TGTGCCAGCGCGCTCATACAGGGGCCTCCTCTCTCTGGAAACACCATATATTTT
TRBJ2-7,TRBV12-5,NA,NA,CASGLSLGVAYEQYF,TGTGCTAGTGGTTTGTCCCTCGGGGTGGCCTACGAGCAGTACTTC
TRBJ2-3,TRBV7-3,NA,NA,CASSLRGGGSTDTQYF,TGTGCCAGCAGCTTAAGGGGAGGGGGTAGCACAGATACGCAGTATTTT
TRBJ1-1,TRBV5-6,NA,NA,CASSLAPGQNTEAFF,TGTGCCAGCAGCTTGGCCCCTGGACAGAACACTGAAGCTTTCTTT
TRBJ1-3,TRBV18,NA,NA,CASSLKGAGNTIYF,TGTGCCAGCTCACTAAAGGGAGCTGGGAACACCATATATTTT
TRBJ1-5,TRBV11-2,NA,once,CASSLGGAMGQPQHF,TGTGCCAGCAGCTTGGGGGGGGCTATGGGTCAGCCCCAGCATTTT
TRBJ2-1,TRBV9,NA,NA,CASSVARGEQFF,TGTGCCAGCAGCGTAGCTCGGGGTGAGCAGTTCTTC
TRBJ2-7,TRBV27,TRBD1,once,CASSSAGTGDHEQYF,TGTGCCAGCAGTTCGGCAGGGACAGGGGACCACGAGCAGTACTTC
TRBJ2-7,TRBV18,NA,NA,CASSPPDRNAYEQYF,TGTGCCAGCTCACCCCCCGACAGAAATGCCTACGAGCAGTACTTC
TRBJ2-7,TRBV15,TRBD1,NA,CATSMGGTGAYEQYF,TGTGCCACCAGCATGGGAGGGACAGGGGCCTACGAGCAGTACTTC
TRBJ2-1,TRBV12-3/TRBV12-4,NA,NA,CASSLRYNEQFF,TGTGCCAGCAGCCTGCGGTACAATGAGCAGTTCTTC
TRBJ2-6,TRBV18,NA,NA,CASSPLLGANVLTF,TGTGCCAGCTCACCGTTGTTAGGGGCCAACGTCCTGACTTTC
TRBJ1-3,TRBV30,TRBD1,NA,CAWSATRAGTGAGNTIYF,TGTGCCTGGAGTGCCACCCGCGCCGGGACAGGGGCTGGAAACACCATATATTTT
TRBJ2-1,TRBV7-3,TRBD2,NA,CASSPLAGVLPYNEQFF,TGTGCCAGCAGCCCCTTAGCGGGGGTCCTTCCTTACAATGAGCAGTTCTTC
TRBJ2-5,TRBV2,NA,NA,CASSGVREGTQYF,TGTGCCAGCAGTGGGGTCCGCGAGGGGACCCAGTACTTC
TRBJ1-2,TRBV7-9,NA,NA,CASSLESGEVSYTF,TGTGCCAGCAGCTTAGAGTCAGGGGAAGTAAGCTACACCTTC
TRBJ1-4,TRBV15,NA,NA,CATSSYSNEKLFF,TGTGCCACCAGCAGTTACAGTAATGAAAAACTGTTTTTT
TRBJ2-6,TRBV19,NA,NA,CASSIKGAGANVLTF,TGTGCCAGTAGTATCAAGGGGGCTGGGGCCAACGTCCTGACTTTC
TRBJ1-2,TRBV15,TRBD1,NA,CATSRDRRTGNGYTF,TGTGCCACCAGCAGAGATCGCAGGACAGGGAATGGCTACACCTTC
TRBJ1-1,TRBV9,NA,NA,CASSVRERHTEAFF,TGTGCCAGCAGCGTAAGGGAGAGGCACACTGAAGCTTTCTTT
TRBJ2-1,TRBV10-3,NA,NA,CATDREQGGYNEQFF,TGTGCCACCGACCGCGAACAGGGTGGGTACAATGAGCAGTTCTTC
TRBJ1-5,TRBV7-9,NA,NA,CASSLIGVDQPQHF,TGTGCCAGCAGCTTAATCGGGGTTGATCAGCCCCAGCATTTT
TRBJ2-7,TRBV3-1/TRBV3-2,NA,NA,CASSQDRFHEQYF,TGTGCCAGCAGCCAAGATCGGTTCCACGAGCAGTACTTC
TRBJ1-2,TRBV24-1,TRBD1,NA,CATSDPGTGNYGYTF,TGTGCCACCAGTGACCCCGGGACAGGGAACTATGGCTACACCTTC
TRBJ2-3,TRBV6-2/TRBV6-3,TRBD2,NA,CASSQLTSGPDTQYF,TGTGCCAGCAGTCAACTTACTAGCGGACCTGATACGCAGTATTTT
TRBJ1-5,TRBV20-1,TRBD1,few,CSANDRGRNQPQHF,TGCAGTGCTAATGACAGGGGACGGAATCAGCCCCAGCATTTT
TRBJ1-2,TRBV27,NA,NA,CASSFTKGDGYTF,TGTGCCAGCAGTTTTACCAAAGGAGATGGCTACACCTTC
TRBJ1-2,TRBV10-3,NA,few,CAISETGNYGYTF,TGTGCCATCAGTGAGACAGGGAACTATGGCTACACCTTC
TRBJ1-6,TRBV7-8,TRBD1,NA,CASSRQGPMVSPLHF,TGTGCCAGCAGCCGACAGGGTCCGATGGTTTCACCCCTCCACTTT
TRBJ1-1,TRBV6-5,NA,few,CASMGRGNTEAFF,TGTGCCAGCATGGGCAGGGGGAACACTGAAGCTTTCTTT
TRBJ2-5,TRBV3-1/TRBV3-2,TRBD1,NA,CASSQRRDRGQETQYF,TGTGCCAGCAGCCAAAGGAGGGACAGGGGCCAAGAGACCCAGTACTTC
TRBJ1-1,TRBV12-3/TRBV12-4,NA,many,CASTLRLNTEAFF,TGTGCCAGCACACTGCGATTGAACACTGAAGCTTTCTTT
TRBJ2-5,TRBV4-1,TRBD1,NA,CASSHPTGQVRETQYF,TGCGCCAGCAGCCACCCGACAGGGCAGGTCCGGGAGACCCAGTACTTC
TRBJ2-2,TRBV4-1,TRBD2,NA,CASSQDVILAGGGELFF,TGCGCCAGCAGCCAAGATGTAATCCTAGCGGGGGGCGGGGAGCTGTTTTTT
TRBJ2-6,TRBV2,NA,NA,CASSVGAGANVLTF,TGTGCCAGCAGTGTAGGGGCTGGGGCCAACGTCCTGACTTTC
TRBJ2-5,TRBV10-1,NA,NA,CASSPGTKETQYF,TGCGCCAGCAGCCCCGGGACAAAAGAGACCCAGTACTTC